The 23 T cell receptor beta chains given below trace back to one sample, sequenced in a study of T cells in Graves' hyperthyroidism and ophthalmopathy. Researchers amplified the TCR beta CDR3 regions from RNA transcripts. Using the HTBI primer set, a first-round RT-PCR was run on the TCR CDR3. TCRdb redid the calling of the multiplex PCR reads with MiXCR, one entry per CDR3 protein. The sample contains approximately 740,000 distinct CDR3 sequences, around 13% of which appear only once. Sequenced input: blood. These receptors all come from a woman under 30 with Graves' hyperthyroidism.

This clonotype was found many times. This chain joins TRBV11-2 and TRBJ2-3; a possible D gene is TRBD2 (6 bases). CDR3 length: 15 amino acids. The V gene lost 5 bases and the J gene lost 3 bases, with 15 bases spanning the gap. CDR1 is SGHAT, CDR2 FQNNGV, per germline. CDR3 in DNA: TGTGCCAGCAGCCAAGGAGGGAGGAGGACAGATACGCAGTATTTT. Amino acids: CASSQGGRRTDTQYF.

The sample holds a few counts of this clonotype. The chain combines TRBV10-3 with TRBJ2-7; D call uncertain. This CDR3 is built from 13 residues. The germline gives CDR1 ENHRY, CDR2 SYGVKD. The V and J ends lost 2 bases and 1 base respectively, with 6 bases between them. The CDR3 region has the DNA TGTGCCATCAGTGAGACGCGATCCTACGAGCAGTACTTC. Protein sequence: CAISETRSYEQYF.

This clonotype has just a few counts. This chain links TRBV6-1 with TRBJ1-2, with D tentatively TRBD1 (5 bases). Germline V lookup: CDR1 MNHNS, CDR2 SASEGT. The CDR3 totals 18 residues. V dropped 0 bases and J dropped 5 bases, with 22 bases sitting between them. Written as DNA, the CDR3 is TGTGCCAGCAGTGAAGCGCTTCGACAGCCTGACGGAGGATATGGCTACACCTTC. Translated, it gives CASSEALRQPDGGYGYTF.

This clonotype occurred many times. The chain carries TRBV20-1 and TRBJ2-5, with a tentative D call TRBD1 (5 bases). Germline V gene sequence: CDR1 DFQATT, CDR2 SNEGSKA (reference sequence). The CDR3 runs 14 residues. V was clipped by 1 base and J by 4 bases, with 13 bases between them. The CDR3 loop reads CSARGSGKGETQYF. In DNA, the CDR3 is TGCAGTGCTAGAGGGTCAGGGAAGGGAGAGACCCAGTACTTC.

This clonotype appeared many times. The chain carries TRBV28 and TRBJ2-6; D not certain. The V end was cut by 4 bases, the J end by 0 bases, with 7 bases between. The CDR3 is made up of 15 amino acids. Per the germline V gene, CDR1 is MDHEN and CDR2 is SYDVKM. CDR3 in amino acids: CASSSLGSGANVLTF. CDR3 bases: TGTGCCAGCAGTTCTTTGGGCTCTGGGGCCAACGTCCTGACTTTC.

This clonotype occurred once. A much larger clone lies a single base off, so this may be a read error. CDR3 protein: CASSLHPDVRTEALF. The CDR3 nucleotides are TGTGCCAGCAGCCTACACCCCGACGTAAGGACTGAAGCTCTCTTT. This rearrangement joins TRBV13 to TRBJ1-1; D call uncertain. The CDR3 consists of 15 residues. Germline lookup yields CDR1 PRHDT and CDR2 FYEKMQ (reference sequence).

The CDR3 protein is CASSLGGKDQPQHF. The DNA for the CDR3 is TGCGCCAGCAGCTTGGGGGGGAAAGATCAGCCCCAGCATTTT. The chain uses TRBV5-1 and TRBJ1-5; tentatively, D is TRBD1 (5 bases). The germline V gene encodes CDR1 SGHRS and CDR2 YFSETQ. This CDR3 has 14 residues. With 0 bases removed from V and 5 bases from J, the gap between germline ends came to 9 bases.

The J gene is TRBJ1-4, the V gene TRBV2; 9 bases fit TRBD1. In germline, CDR1 is SNHLY, CDR2 FYNNEI. V trimming: 5 bases; J trimming: 12 bases; junction bases outside the gene matches: 10. The CDR3 runs 14 residues. The CDR3 region is CASSFDRGAGELFF. CDR3 nucleotide sequence: TGTGCCAGCAGTTTTGACAGGGGGGCTGGAGAACTGTTTTTT.

This clonotype was found many times. The chain couples TRBV11-2 to TRBJ1-1; D uncertain. V lost 5 bases to trimming and J lost 4 bases, with 14 bases between them. The length of the CDR3 is 14 residues. Looked up from germline, CDR1 is SGHAT and CDR2 is FQNNGV. This CDR3 is CASSPSSVGTEAFF. As DNA, the CDR3 is TGTGCCAGCAGCCCCTCCTCAGTCGGCACTGAAGCTTTCTTT.

In this sample, this clonotype turned up a few times. The chain has TRBV5-1 and TRBJ1-4; D remains ambiguous. Germline CDR1 and CDR2: SGHRS and YFSETQ. The V end was cut by 4 bases, the J end by 5 bases, with 9 bases between. The CDR3 contains 13 residues. The CDR3 loop is CASSVTVNEKLFF. The DNA for the CDR3 is TGCGCCAGCAGCGTTACAGTCAATGAAAAACTGTTTTTT.

Worth noting for this clonotype: A read error may produce the germline difference seen at one junction end. The V and J genes are TRBV7-7 and TRBJ2-1, with 11 bases matching TRBD2. The CDR3 loop spans 14 amino acids. Per the germline V gene, CDR1 is SSHAT and CDR2 is FNYEAQ (reference sequence). CDR3 coding DNA: TGTGCTAGCAGCTTAAGCCTAGCGGGAGGTGAGCAGTTCTTC. This sequence encodes CASSLSLAGGEQFF.

There are many counts of this clonotype. The V gene is TRBV29-1, the J gene TRBJ2-5; 7 bases are shared with TRBD1. Germline V gene sequence: CDR1 SQVTM, CDR2 ANQGSEA. The junction had 11 bases not matched to a gene; V was cut back by 3 bases and J by 7 bases. The CDR3 loop spans 14 amino acids. CDR3 amino acids: CSVERQGSSWTQYF. The CDR3 bases are TGCAGCGTTGAGCGACAGGGATCTTCATGGACCCAGTACTTC.

This clonotype showed up many times. This chain links TRBV28 with TRBJ1-1; TRBD1 aligns across 8 bases. Germline V lookup: CDR1 MDHEN, CDR2 SYDVKM. This CDR3 has 14 amino acids. J lost 5 bases, V lost 5 bases, and 7 bases had no gene match. Here the CDR3 DNA reads TGTGCCAGCAGTAATCTCAGGGGGCGGACTGAAGCTTTCTTT. Protein: CASSNLRGRTEAFF.

This clonotype came up a few times. CDR3 residues: CASSAPPYNEQFF. In DNA, the CDR3 is TGTGCCAGCAGCGCTCCGCCTTACAATGAGCAGTTCTTC. The chain combines TRBV9 with TRBJ2-1, with D unclear. V was shortened by 3 bases and J by 4 bases, with 8 bases between the two germline ends. Germline V CDR1 and CDR2: SGDLS, YYNGEE. The CDR3 totals 13 residues.

The rearrangement uses TRBV29-1 and TRBJ2-4; unclear D gene. V lost 8 bases, J lost 5 bases, and 16 bases lay in between. This CDR3 is built from 13 residues. Germline V gene data show CDR1 as SQVTM and CDR2 as ANQGSEA. CDR3 sequence (DNA): TGCAGCACTACAACCCTGGCTGAAAACATTCAGTACTTC. Its protein is CSTTTLAENIQYF.

The chain is built from TRBV20-1 and TRBJ2-3, with 13 bases matching TRBD2. The CDR3 has 16 amino acids. The ends lost 4 bases at V and 3 bases at J; junction bases unmatched: 7. CDR1 and CDR2 (germline): DFQATT, SNEGSKA (reference sequence). CDR3 protein: CSATGTSGKVTDTQYF. CDR3 coding DNA: TGCAGTGCTACCGGGACTAGCGGGAAGGTAACAGATACGCAGTATTTT.

Ten or more counts support this clonotype. The DNA for the CDR3 is TGTGCCAGCTCCCGTGGACAGGGGGCAAGAAACATTCAGTACTTC. Its translation is CASSRGQGARNIQYF. This chain links TRBV18 with TRBJ2-4; 11 bases fit TRBD1. The ends lost 6 bases at V and 6 bases at J; junction bases unmatched: 7. Germline CDR1 is KGHSH and CDR2 is LQKENI. This CDR3 has 15 residues. The full variable domain, with the rest looked up from reference TRBV18 and TRBJ2-4, is NAGVMQNPRHLVRRRGQEARLRCSPMKGHSHVYWYRQLPEEGLKFMVYLQKENIIDESGMPKERFSAEFPKEGPSILRIQQVVRGDSAAYFCASSRGQGARNIQYFGAGTRLSVL.

The chain recombines TRBV11-2 with TRBJ2-5, with D perhaps being TRBD1 or TRBD2 (5 bases each). This CDR3 spans 15 amino acids. The V gene's germline CDR1 is SGHAT and CDR2 FQNNGV. Trimming removed 1 base from V and 3 bases from J, with 12 bases in between. CDR3 amino acids: CASSLGRRGEETQYF. In DNA form, the CDR3 reads TGTGCCAGCAGCTTAGGGCGGAGAGGGGAAGAGACCCAGTACTTC.

The sample holds a few counts of this clonotype. This chain connects TRBV30 to TRBJ1-2; D remains ambiguous. Trimming removed 1 base at V and 1 base at J, with 13 bases between. CDR1 is GTSNPN and CDR2 is SVGIG in the germline V gene (reference sequence). CDR3 length: 15 amino acids. CDR3 loop: CAWSDLTPLNYGYTF. The CDR3 DNA follows: TGTGCCTGGAGTGACCTTACTCCACTTAACTATGGCTACACCTTC.

In its sample, this clonotype was seen a few times. J is TRBJ1-6 and V is TRBV28, with D maybe TRBD1 (5 bases). There are 14 residues in the CDR3. The germline V gene has CDR1 MDHEN and CDR2 SYDVKM. V lost 3 bases to trimming and J lost 4 bases, with 7 bases between them. The CDR3 DNA sequence: TGTGCCAGCAGTTTGGGGCGATATAATTCACCCCTCCACTTT. It encodes CASSLGRYNSPLHF.

This clonotype occurred many times. The chain carries TRBV30 and TRBJ1-2; maybe TRBD1 (5 bases). CDR1 GTSNPN and CDR2 SVGIG come from the germline V gene (reference sequence). Trimming pared 4 bases from V and 7 bases from J, leaving 19 bases between. The CDR3 covers 14 residues. This CDR3 is CAWIGGGGGSGYTF. DNA for the CDR3: TGTGCCTGGATCGGCGGGGGGGGAGGTAGTGGCTACACCTTC.

This clonotype was found many times. The gene calls are TRBV12-3 or TRBV12-4 and TRBJ1-5, with D maybe TRBD1 (6 bases). The V end was cut by 5 bases, the J end by 1 base, with 15 bases between. This CDR3 region has 16 residues. The CDR3 nucleotides are TGTGCCAGCAGTGACGAGACAGGCCTAAGCAATCAGCCCCAGCATTTT. As protein: CASSDETGLSNQPQHF.

This clonotype was counted between two and nine times. This rearrangement joins TRBV20-1 to TRBJ1-3; 7 bases are a match to TRBD1. Germline V CDR1 and CDR2: DFQATT, SNEGSKA (reference sequence). Losses at the gene ends were 5 bases for V and 5 bases for J; bases not matched to a gene: 9. This CDR3 has 14 residues. The DNA for the CDR3 is TGCAGTGCTCAAAGACAGGGTGCACGAAACACCATATATTTT. Its translation is CSAQRQGARNTIYF.